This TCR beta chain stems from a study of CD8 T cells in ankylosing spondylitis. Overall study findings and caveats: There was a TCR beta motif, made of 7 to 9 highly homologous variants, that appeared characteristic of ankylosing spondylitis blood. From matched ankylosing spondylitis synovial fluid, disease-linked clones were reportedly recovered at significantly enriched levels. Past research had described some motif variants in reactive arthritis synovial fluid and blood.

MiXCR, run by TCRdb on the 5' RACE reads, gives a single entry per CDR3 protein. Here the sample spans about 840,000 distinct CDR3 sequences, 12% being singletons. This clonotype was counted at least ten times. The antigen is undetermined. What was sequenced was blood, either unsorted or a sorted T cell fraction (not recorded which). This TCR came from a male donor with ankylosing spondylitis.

In DNA form, the CDR3 reads TGCAGCGTTGAACGACAGTCCCAAGAGACCCAGTACTTC. It is translated as CSVERQSQETQYF. The chain has TRBV29-1 and TRBJ2-5; tentatively, D is TRBD1 (5 bases). Germline lookup yields CDR1 SQVTM and CDR2 ANQGSEA. This CDR3 region has 13 residues. V lost 2 bases, J lost 1 base, and 8 bases lay in between.